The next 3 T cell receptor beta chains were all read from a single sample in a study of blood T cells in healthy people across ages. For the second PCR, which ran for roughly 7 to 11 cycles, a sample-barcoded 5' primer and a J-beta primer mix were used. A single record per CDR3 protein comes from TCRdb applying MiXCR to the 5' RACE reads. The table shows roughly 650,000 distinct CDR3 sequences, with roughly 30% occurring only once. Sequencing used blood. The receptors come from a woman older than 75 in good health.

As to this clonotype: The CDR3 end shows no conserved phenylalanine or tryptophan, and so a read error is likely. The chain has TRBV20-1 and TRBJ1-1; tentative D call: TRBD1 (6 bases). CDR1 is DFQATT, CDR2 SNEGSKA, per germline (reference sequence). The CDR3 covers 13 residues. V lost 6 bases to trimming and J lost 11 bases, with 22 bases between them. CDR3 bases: TGCAGTGCAAAGGGGGAAGCTTCTCTCGGGGCTTTCTTG. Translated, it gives CSAKGEASLGAFL.

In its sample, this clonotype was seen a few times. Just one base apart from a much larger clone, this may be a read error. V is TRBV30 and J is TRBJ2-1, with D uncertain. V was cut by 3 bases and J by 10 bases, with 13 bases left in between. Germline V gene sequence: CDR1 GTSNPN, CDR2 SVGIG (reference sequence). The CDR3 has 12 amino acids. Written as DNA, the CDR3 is TGTGCCTGGAGAACCCTACATGACGAGCAGTTCTTC. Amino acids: CAWRTLHDEQFF.

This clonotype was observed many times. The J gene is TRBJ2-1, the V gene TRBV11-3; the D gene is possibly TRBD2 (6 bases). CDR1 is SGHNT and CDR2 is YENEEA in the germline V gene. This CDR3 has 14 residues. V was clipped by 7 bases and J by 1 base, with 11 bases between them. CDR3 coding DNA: TGTGCCAGCAAACGGGGGTCGTCCTACAATGAGCAGTTCTTC. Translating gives CASKRGSSYNEQFF.